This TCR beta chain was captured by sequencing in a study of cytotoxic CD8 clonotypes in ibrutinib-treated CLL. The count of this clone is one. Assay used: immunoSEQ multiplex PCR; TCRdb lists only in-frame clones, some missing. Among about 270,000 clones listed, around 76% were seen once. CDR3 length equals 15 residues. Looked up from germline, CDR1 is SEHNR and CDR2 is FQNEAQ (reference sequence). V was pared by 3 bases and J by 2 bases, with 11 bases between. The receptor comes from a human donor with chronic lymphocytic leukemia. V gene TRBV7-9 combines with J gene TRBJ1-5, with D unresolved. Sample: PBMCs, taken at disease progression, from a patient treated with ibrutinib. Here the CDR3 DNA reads TGTGCCAGCAGCTTGGGCAGCTCAGGCAATCAGCCCCAGCATTTT. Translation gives CASSLGSSGNQPQHF.